The 26 T cell receptor beta chains below were found in one sample sequenced in a study of liver allograft versus peripheral blood T cells. Study-wide context: Blood and transplanted-liver T cell receptor repertoires from recipients were compared.

A single record per CDR3 protein comes from TCRdb applying MiXCR to the reads. Of over 10,000 distinct CDR3 sequences in the sample, roughly 28% are singletons; the top ten hold less than 2.5%. These receptors were taken from a human patient who had a liver transplant. Some of the T cells may derive from the graft donor.

Ten or more counts support this clonotype. The chain has TRBV19 and TRBJ1-5; 8 bases match TRBD1. Germline lookup yields CDR1 LNHDA and CDR2 SQIVND (reference sequence). Trimming at V came to 4 bases and at J to 7 bases, leaving 6 bases not matched to a gene. CDR3 length equals 14 residues. Written as DNA, the CDR3 is TGTGCCAGTAGTACGACAGGGGCTAGGCAGCCCCAGCATTTT. Its protein is CASSTTGARQPQHF.

Comments on this clonotype: This may be a read error, as it is one base from a much larger clone. The chain carries TRBV6-5 and TRBJ2-7, with a possible D match to TRBD1 (7 bases). The CDR3 extends over 13 amino acids. Between the trimmed V and J ends, which lost 9 bases and 5 bases, there was a span of 17 bases. Germline V gene data show CDR1 as MNHEY and CDR2 as SVGAGI. CDR3 DNA: TGTGCCAGGAGGCGGGGACAGTACAACGAGCAGTACTTC. Translation gives CARRRGQYNEQYF.

At least ten counts were recorded for this clonotype. This sequence joins TRBV5-6 and TRBJ2-5, with no clear D. The germline V gene encodes CDR1 SGHDT and CDR2 YYEEEE. The CDR3 totals 14 residues. With 0 bases removed from V and 4 bases from J, the gap between germline ends came to 10 bases. The CDR3 DNA follows: TGTGCCAGCAGCTTGGTAGGCCCTCTAGAGACCCAGTACTTC. Translating it yields CASSLVGPLETQYF. Full variable domain (missing parts from reference TRBV5-6 and TRBJ2-5): DAGVTQSPTHLIKTRGQQVTLRCSPKSGHDTVSWYQQALGQGPQFIFQYYEEEERQRGNFPDRFSGHQFPNYSSELNVNALLLGDSALYLCASSLVGPLETQYFGPGTRLLVL.

The V call is TRBV5-4, the J call TRBJ1-4; D might be TRBD1 (6 bases). The ends were cut back, 4 bases at V and 3 bases at J, with 13 bases in the middle. Germline CDR1 and CDR2: SGHNT and YYREEE (reference sequence). This CDR3 contains 15 residues. This chain's CDR3 is CASSLPGAANEKLFF. CDR3 bases: TGTGCCAGCAGCCTCCCAGGGGCTGCTAATGAAAAACTGTTTTTT.

This clonotype was counted ten times or more. The J gene is TRBJ2-1, the V gene TRBV18; the D is unclear. From germline, CDR1 is KGHSH and CDR2 LQKENI. Trimming stripped 0 bases from V and 2 bases from J, with 5 bases between. The CDR3 is 14 residues long. The CDR3 region is CASSPPGTYNEQFF. The CDR3 DNA reads TGTGCCAGCTCACCACCAGGAACCTACAATGAGCAGTTCTTC.

This clonotype is classed as medium-sized. V usage is TRBV15 and J usage is TRBJ2-2, with D possibly being TRBD1 (6 bases). The CDR3 spans 15 residues. The V end was cut by 5 bases, the J end by 4 bases, with 14 bases between. Looked up from germline, CDR1 is LNHNV and CDR2 is YYDKDF (reference sequence). The CDR3 spells CATSPIRDITGELFF. The DNA for the CDR3 is TGTGCCACCAGCCCGATACGGGACATCACCGGGGAGCTGTTTTTT. The whole variable domain, remainder taken from reference TRBV15 and TRBJ2-2, is DAMVIQNPRYQVTQFGKPVTLSCSQTLNHNVMYWYQQKSSQAPKLLFHYYDKDFNNEADTPDNFQSRRPNTSFCFLDIRSPGLGDTAMYLCATSPIRDITGELFFGEGSRLTVL.

By sample fraction, this clonotype is medium-sized. The V and J genes are TRBV18 and TRBJ2-7, with D maybe TRBD1 (6 bases). The CDR3 has 14 residues. Germline CDR1 and CDR2: KGHSH and LQKENI. Between the trimmed V and J ends, which lost 1 base and 2 bases, there was a span of 9 bases. CDR3 in amino acids: CASSPRTEAYEQYF. Here the CDR3 DNA reads TGTGCCAGCTCACCACGGACAGAGGCCTACGAGCAGTACTTC.

This clonotype is medium-sized. The CDR3 bases are TGTGCCAGTAGTGCAGACAGGGGCGCAGTAGAAGCTTTCTTT. Translation: CASSADRGAVEAFF. This chain uses TRBV19 with TRBJ1-1; 8 nucleotides align to TRBD1. The germline CDR1 and CDR2 sequences are LNHDA and SQIVND (reference sequence). V was clipped by 5 bases and J by 8 bases; unmatched bases: 10. The CDR3 runs 14 residues.

The J gene is TRBJ1-1, the V gene TRBV2; TRBD1 might be the D (5 bases). V was cut by 5 bases and J by 2 bases, with 18 bases left in between. This CDR3 region has 16 residues. Germline V gives CDR1 SNHLY, CDR2 FYNNEI. The CDR3 spells CASSPPAGGGNTEAFF. The CDR3 coding sequence is TGTGCCAGCAGTCCCCCTGCGGGGGGAGGTAACACTGAAGCTTTCTTT.

This clonotype is classed as medium-sized. J is TRBJ2-3 and V is TRBV6-6; TRBD1 agrees at 12 bases. This CDR3 has 17 amino acids. The V segment lost 10 bases and the J segment 4 bases; nucleotides outside the gene matches: 15. In germline, CDR1 is MNHNY, CDR2 SVGAGI (reference sequence). Written as DNA, the CDR3 is TGTGCCACAACACCGGGACAGGGGGCGAGAGGGGCAGATACGCAGTATTTT. This codes for CATTPGQGARGADTQYF.

Judged by abundance, this clonotype is medium-sized. V usage is TRBV6-1 and J usage is TRBJ1-1, with 7 bases identical to TRBD1. The CDR3 covers 14 residues. J was trimmed by 4 bases and V by 2 bases; bases with no gene match: 4. Per the germline V gene, CDR1 is MNHNS and CDR2 is SASEGT. CDR3 in amino acids: CASSEPGGSTEAFF. The CDR3 DNA reads TGTGCCAGCAGTGAACCAGGGGGGAGCACTGAAGCTTTCTTT.

V and J are TRBV11-2 and TRBJ2-1, with D perhaps matching TRBD2 (5 bases). V was pared by 1 base and J by 1 base, with 8 bases between. Germline V gives CDR1 SGHAT, CDR2 FQNNGV. The CDR3 is made up of 15 amino acids. CDR3 nucleotide sequence: TGTGCCAGCAGCTTAGGAGGGTCGTCCTACAATGAGCAGTTCTTC. As protein: CASSLGGSSYNEQFF.

In its sample, this clonotype is medium-sized. The CDR3 DNA reads TGTGCCAGCACCAGCGGACAGTTTGTGGAAAAACTGTTTTTT. Translated: CASTSGQFVEKLFF. V and J are TRBV28 and TRBJ1-4; D perhaps matches TRBD1 (6 bases). With 7 bases removed from V and 8 bases from J, the gap between germline ends came to 17 bases. The CDR3 is 14 amino acids. Germline V lookup: CDR1 MDHEN, CDR2 SYDVKM.

The sample holds many counts of this clonotype. V gene TRBV5-6 combines with J gene TRBJ1-6; no clear D. CDR1 and CDR2 from the germline V gene are SGHDT and YYEEEE. V gave up 4 bases and J gave up 3 bases, with 11 bases separating them. The CDR3 has 15 amino acids. The CDR3 coding sequence is TGTGCCAGCAGCAACAGAGTCCTCTATAATTCACCCCTCCACTTT. Its protein product is CASSNRVLYNSPLHF.

The chain employs TRBV7-9 and TRBJ1-1; TRBD1 is a possible D gene (5 bases). Trimming left V 5 bases short and J 1 base short, with 14 bases between. This CDR3 is built from 15 residues. CDR1 is SEHNR and CDR2 is FQNEAQ in the germline V gene (reference sequence). The CDR3 DNA reads as TGTGCCAGCAGCCAATGGGACGGATCGAACACTGAAGCTTTCTTT. Encoded protein: CASSQWDGSNTEAFF.

The chain joins TRBV7-2 to TRBJ1-1, with D perhaps TRBD1 (6 bases). Trimming removed 5 bases from V and 5 bases from J, with 18 bases in between. Germline values: CDR1 SGHTA, CDR2 FQGNSA. The CDR3 loop spans 15 amino acids. DNA of the CDR3: TGTGCCAGCAGCCTAACCAGGGGCGAGGGGACTGAAGCTTTCTTT. This encodes CASSLTRGEGTEAFF.

The rearrangement links TRBV5-4 to TRBJ2-5, with 7 bases lining up with TRBD2. J lost 5 bases, V lost 3 bases, and 13 bases had no gene match. Germline loops: CDR1 SGHNT, CDR2 YYREEE (reference sequence). The CDR3 has 16 residues. The CDR3 sequence: CASSSVKAGAIETQYF. CDR3 bases: TGTGCCAGCAGCTCAGTTAAGGCGGGAGCAATTGAGACCCAGTACTTC.

This clonotype was seen more than once but under ten times. The CDR3 here is CASSVGGIDYEQYF. CDR3 nucleotide sequence: TGTGCCAGCTCAGTTGGGGGCATCGACTACGAGCAGTACTTC. The chain has TRBV18 and TRBJ2-7, with D possibly being TRBD1 (6 bases). Germline lookup yields CDR1 KGHSH and CDR2 LQKENI. Trimming took 5 bases from V and 3 from J, leaving 14 bases between them. This CDR3 has 14 amino acids.

This clonotype showed up many times. The genes are TRBV6-6 and TRBJ1-1; D call uncertain. Trimming removed 2 bases at V and 1 base at J, with 8 bases between. CDR1 is MNHNY and CDR2 is SVGAGI in the germline V gene (reference sequence). The CDR3 runs 14 residues. The DNA for the CDR3 is TGTGCCAGCAGTTACCTGGAGGGGAACACTGAAGCTTTCTTT. It translates to CASSYLEGNTEAFF.

This clonotype showed up just a few times. V gene TRBV5-6 combines with J gene TRBJ2-5; D not resolved. Trimming removed 0 bases from V and 5 bases from J, with 5 bases in between. The germline V gene encodes CDR1 SGHDT and CDR2 YYEEEE. The CDR3 covers 12 residues. The DNA of the CDR3 is TGTGCCAGCAGCTTGGTTGACGAGACCCAGTACTTC. Translating gives CASSLVDETQYF.

This clonotype is medium-sized (0.01 to 0.1%). The V call is TRBV5-4, the J call TRBJ2-3, with 11 bases fitting TRBD2. The germline CDR1 and CDR2 sequences are SGHNT and YYREEE (reference sequence). The CDR3 covers 16 residues. J lost 3 bases, V lost 1 base, and 4 bases had no gene match. The DNA for the CDR3 is TGTGCCAGCAGCTTGAAACTAGCGGGGGAAACAGATACGCAGTATTTT. As protein: CASSLKLAGETDTQYF.

This chain connects TRBV5-4 to TRBJ2-5; the match to TRBD2 covers 9 bases. The germline gives CDR1 SGHNT, CDR2 YYREEE (reference sequence). With 0 bases clipped from V and 1 base from J, the junction kept 10 bases outside the gene matches. There are 18 residues in the CDR3. CDR3 in amino acids: CASSLGGGRRGGQETQYF. In DNA, the CDR3 is TGTGCCAGCAGCTTGGGGGGCGGGCGGCGGGGGGGCCAAGAGACCCAGTACTTC.

The gene calls are TRBV27 and TRBJ1-4; D gene uncertain. This CDR3 has 16 amino acids. Trimming removed 7 bases at V and 0 bases at J, with 15 bases between. The germline gives CDR1 MNHEY, CDR2 SMNVEV (reference sequence). The CDR3, as DNA: TGTGCCAGCACCTCACGGTCGCCTGCAACTAATGAAAAACTGTTTTTT. This translates into CASTSRSPATNEKLFF.

In its sample, this clonotype is medium-sized. The V and J genes are TRBV6-5 and TRBJ2-3; 8 nucleotides match TRBD1. CDR1 and CDR2 (germline): MNHEY, SVGAGI. J was trimmed by 1 base and V by 0 bases; bases with no gene match: 3. This CDR3 spans 16 amino acids. The CDR3 spells CASSYSDREGTDTQYF. The CDR3 DNA follows: TGTGCCAGCAGTTACTCGGACAGGGAAGGCACAGATACGCAGTATTTT.

To note about this clonotype: A much more abundant neighbour one base away suggests this may be a read error. This chain links TRBV18 with TRBJ1-2; the match to TRBD1 covers 7 bases. Germline V CDR1 and CDR2: KGHSH, LQKENI. The CDR3 sequence is 16 residues long. The CDR3 region has the DNA TGTGACAGCTCCCGGGACAGCCGAGGGTGGATTGAGGGCTACACCTTC. Its translation: CDSSRDSRGWIEGYTF.

V gene TRBV19 combines with J gene TRBJ2-3, with D perhaps assigned TRBD1 or TRBD2 (5 bases each). The CDR3 totals 15 residues. With 7 bases removed from V and 2 bases from J, the gap between germline ends came to 16 bases. Germline assignment: CDR1 LNHDA and CDR2 SQIVND (reference sequence). CDR3 DNA sequence: TGTGCCAGTAAGGAACGGGGCACTAACACAGATACGCAGTATTTT. It yields the protein CASKERGTNTDTQYF.